Described below is a single T cell receptor (beta chain) sequence and its context. The sample originates from a study of blood T cell repertoires in COVID-19. V trimming: 3 bases; J trimming: 4 bases; junction bases outside the gene matches: 3. The CDR3 has 14 residues. The germline CDR1 and CDR2 sequences are LNHNV and YYDKDF (reference sequence). The protocol was immunoSEQ multiplex PCR, while the TCRdb copy is restricted to in-frame clones and leaves out a portion. Of more than 65,000 clones detected, 60% to 80% appear once; the ten largest clones hold approximately 15%. The clonotype was recovered from a man aged 55 to 70 with acute or convalescent COVID-19. This chain links TRBV15 with TRBJ2-5; 9 bases agree with TRBD2. Material: peripheral blood. The CDR3 region is CATSRRGGGETQYF. The CDR3 DNA follows: TGTGCCACCAGCAGGCGGGGGGGAGGAGAGACCCAGTACTTC.